The 14 T cell receptor beta chains listed next were all sequenced from one sample in a study of response to subunit inactivated influenza vaccine (dated by TCRdb to the late 2010s). The library came from RT-PCR. TCRdb names Illumina HiSeq 2500 as the instrument used. The public sequencing data were trimmed at Q25 with fastp and processed into clonotypes with MiXCR by TCRdb, which kept only in-frame beta chains. One record per CDR3 amino acid sequence lists the most common genes and DNA. For this sample the table gives approximately 700,000 distinct CDR3 sequences, of which approximately 14% were detected only once. The ten largest make up 11% of the sample. The material sequenced was PBMCs from blood, taken 12 days after vaccination. All receptors derive from a man aged 50-60 years who received an inactivated influenza vaccine. Donor details come from another sample of the same person, matched by shared clones.

This clonotype was detected a few times. The chain has TRBV7-2 and TRBJ2-7; 13 positions match TRBD2. The CDR3 has 15 amino acids. The junction had 3 bases not matched to a gene; V was cut back by 1 base and J by 6 bases. CDR1 SGHTA and CDR2 FQGNSA come from the germline V gene. The DNA of the CDR3 is TGTGCCAGCAGCTTAGGGGGACTAGCGGGAAGCGAGCAGTACTTC. Amino acid sequence: CASSLGGLAGSEQYF. Using reference TRBV7-2 and TRBJ2-7 for the parts outside the CDR3, the full variable domain is GAGVSQSPSNKVTEKGKDVELRCDPISGHTALYWYRQSLGQGLEFLIYFQGNSAPDKSGLPSDRFSAERTGGSVSTLTIQRTQQEDSAVYLCASSLGGLAGSEQYFGPGTRLTVT.

The V and J genes are TRBV6-4 and TRBJ2-2; D uncertain. The CDR3 extends over 15 amino acids. Germline V gene lookup returns CDR1 MRHNA and CDR2 SNTAGT. The V and J ends lost 6 bases and 6 bases respectively, with 17 bases between them. Here the CDR3 DNA reads TGTGCCAGCAGCGCAACCCCGTTGGGTGCCGGGGAGCTGTTTTTT. As protein: CASSATPLGAGELFF.

This rearrangement joins TRBV19 to TRBJ1-5; no clear D. V lost 2 bases to trimming and J lost 2 bases, with 7 bases between them. CDR3 length: 14 amino acids. Germline CDR1 reads LNHDA; CDR2 reads SQIVND (reference sequence). The CDR3: CASSISVGNQPQHF. The CDR3 DNA is TGTGCCAGTAGTATAAGTGTTGGCAATCAGCCCCAGCATTTT.

This clonotype was seen at least ten times. The CDR3 loop reads CASSALLGGQETQYF. The CDR3, as DNA: TGTGCCAGCAGCGCTTTACTTGGGGGCCAAGAGACCCAGTACTTC. The chain recombines TRBV9 with TRBJ2-5; TRBD1 or TRBD2 may be the D gene (5 bases each). Germline-derived CDR1 and CDR2 are SGDLS and YYNGEE. Trimming pared 3 bases from V and 1 base from J, leaving 13 bases between. This CDR3 has 15 residues.

The J gene is TRBJ2-7, the V gene TRBV6-1; TRBD2 might be the D (5 bases). The CDR3 loop spans 13 amino acids. Germline CDR1 is MNHNS and CDR2 is SASEGT. V lost 6 bases, J lost 7 bases, and 16 bases lay in between. The CDR3 region has the DNA TGTGCCAGCAGGGTCCGGGAAGCCTCGGAGCAGTACTTC. Its protein product is CASRVREASEQYF.

The chain links TRBV12-3 or TRBV12-4 to TRBJ1-6; TRBD1 agrees at 10 bases. CDR3 length: 15 residues. The V segment lost 6 bases and the J segment 7 bases; nucleotides outside the gene matches: 6. CDR3 sequence: CASRGQGIENSPLHF. The DNA for the CDR3 is TGTGCCAGCAGGGGACAGGGGATAGAGAATTCACCCCTCCACTTT.

This rearrangement joins TRBV5-1 to TRBJ2-3, with unresolved D. The CDR3 sequence is 15 residues long. The V end lost 1 base, the J end lost 0 bases, and 9 bases lay between the germline ends. Germline V lookup: CDR1 SGHRS, CDR2 YFSETQ. CDR3: CASSLRSTSTDTQYF. The CDR3 DNA reads TGCGCCAGCAGCTTGAGGTCGACTAGCACAGATACGCAGTATTTT.

This clonotype came up a few times. The rearrangement uses TRBV5-1 and TRBJ1-1; the match to TRBD1 covers 7 bases. Unmatched junction bases numbered 9, after V lost 4 bases and J lost 6 bases. This CDR3 comprises 14 residues. Germline V gene data show CDR1 as SGHRS and CDR2 as YFSETQ. CDR3 DNA: TGCGCCAGCAGCACCGGAGGGGGCTTTGCTGAAGCTTTCTTT. Residues: CASSTGGGFAEAFF.

V usage is TRBV29-1 and J usage is TRBJ2-1; 8 bases match TRBD2. V gave up 6 bases and J gave up 9 bases; unmatched junction bases: 16. The germline CDR1 and CDR2 sequences are SQVTM and ANQGSEA. The CDR3 loop spans 15 amino acids. CDR3: CSVRRTSPVELEQFF. CDR3 DNA: TGCAGCGTCCGACGGACTAGCCCGGTTGAACTTGAGCAGTTCTTC.

This clonotype was seen a few times. The chain has TRBV4-3 and TRBJ2-3; the D gene is possibly TRBD2 (6 bases). This CDR3 spans 16 amino acids. With 1 base removed from V and 0 bases from J, the gap between germline ends came to 11 bases. Germline CDR1 is LGHNA and CDR2 is YSLEER. The chain's CDR3 is CASSQVAALSTDTQYF. The CDR3 DNA reads TGCGCCAGCAGCCAAGTAGCGGCCCTGAGCACAGATACGCAGTATTTT.

This clonotype was detected only a few times. The chain carries TRBV28 and TRBJ2-1; TRBD2 agrees at 9 bases. The V segment lost 6 bases and the J segment 0 bases; nucleotides outside the gene matches: 6. Germline lookup yields CDR1 MDHEN and CDR2 SYDVKM. CDR3 length equals 16 residues. The CDR3, as DNA: TGTGCCAGCAGGCCGACTAGCGGACGCTCCTACAATGAGCAGTTCTTC. It translates to CASRPTSGRSYNEQFF.

This clonotype was recorded a few times. The chain carries TRBV10-2 and TRBJ2-2; 10 positions match TRBD1. Per the germline V gene, CDR1 is WSHSY and CDR2 is SAAADI. CDR3 length: 15 amino acids. V lost 4 bases, J lost 5 bases, and 4 bases stayed unmatched. CDR3 in DNA: TGCGCCAGCAGTGGACAGGGGGCGCTTACCGGGGAGCTGTTTTTT. Amino acid sequence: CASSGQGALTGELFF.

The J gene is TRBJ1-2, the V gene TRBV6-4; no firm D call. Per germline, CDR1 MRHNA and CDR2 SNTAGT. V lost 5 bases to trimming and J lost 0 bases, with 13 bases between them. The CDR3 loop spans 15 amino acids. CDR3 sequence: CASSLLHGTNYGYTF. The CDR3 region has the DNA TGTGCCAGCAGTTTACTACATGGTACTAACTATGGCTACACCTTC.

This clonotype was seen more than once but under ten times. CDR3 loop: CASSFGGFNEQYF. The CDR3 bases are TGTGCCAGCAGCTTCGGAGGGTTCAACGAGCAGTACTTC. The chain links TRBV28 to TRBJ2-7; weak D call: TRBD2 (6 bases). V was trimmed by 6 bases and J by 5 bases, leaving 14 bases between them. Germline assignment: CDR1 MDHEN and CDR2 SYDVKM. The CDR3 covers 13 residues.